This T cell receptor (beta chain) is drawn from a study of blood T cells in healthy people across ages. Together with a sample-barcoded 5' primer, a J-beta primer mix was included in a second PCR lasting roughly 6 to 12 cycles. Via MiXCR, TCRdb re-called the 5' RACE reads, giving one row per CDR3 protein. The sample consists of some 900,000 distinct CDR3 sequences, 29% of them appearing once. This clonotype was counted many times. The CDR3 is made up of 14 amino acids. The germline V gene encodes CDR1 LGHNA and CDR2 YSLEER. Trimming pared 1 base from V and 6 bases from J, leaving 12 bases between. This receptor was obtained from a woman of 80 years or more in good health. What was sequenced was blood. V is TRBV4-3 and J is TRBJ1-2; D gene unclear. In DNA, the CDR3 is TGCGCCAGCAGCCAAGGCGGCGTTAGGGATGGCTACACCTTC. Translating gives CASSQGGVRDGYTF.